These 4 T cell receptor beta chains share one sample of origin, sequenced in a study of blood T cell repertoires in COVID-19. Libraries were prepared by immunoSEQ multiplex PCR; TCRdb keeps only in-frame clonotypes and omits some of them. The data hold roughly 130,000 clones, with almost 85% observed a single time. The sample consisted of peripheral blood. Every receptor here comes from a woman aged 30 to 39 who had recovered from COVID-19.

The V gene is TRBV7-3, the J gene TRBJ2-7; 9 nucleotides align to TRBD1. This CDR3 has 20 residues. V shed 5 bases and J 4 bases; nucleotides not matched to a gene: 24. Per germline, CDR1 SGHTA and CDR2 FQGTGA. This CDR3 is CASSHVYNGDYRGRWYEQYF. For the CDR3, the DNA is TGTGCCAGCAGCCACGTTTACAATGGGGACTACAGGGGGCGCTGGTACGAGCAGTACTTC. Variable domain in full (rest from reference TRBV7-3 and TRBJ2-7): GAGVSQTPSNKVTEKGKYVELRCDPISGHTALYWYRQSLGQGPEFLIYFQGTGAADDSGLPNDRFFAVRPEGSVSTLKIQRTERGDSAVYLCASSHVYNGDYRGRWYEQYFGPGTRLTVT.

This chain uses TRBV9 with TRBJ1-1; D is ambiguous. CDR1 and CDR2 from the germline V gene are SGDLS and YYNGEE. The CDR3 is 14 amino acids. V lost 4 bases and J 3 bases, leaving 13 bases between the germline ends. CDR3 DNA: TGTGCCAGCAGCCCCCAGAGCGGGTACACTGAAGCTTTCTTT. Translation: CASSPQSGYTEAFF.

The chain has TRBV14 and TRBJ2-7; 7 nucleotides align to TRBD2. Unmatched junction bases numbered 4, after V lost 0 bases and J lost 11 bases. CDR1 and CDR2 (germline): SGHDN, FVKESK. This CDR3 region has 12 residues. CDR3 residues: CASSQERAGKYF. The CDR3 region has the DNA TGTGCCAGCAGCCAAGAGCGAGCGGGGAAGTACTTC.

The chain recombines TRBV19 with TRBJ1-5; TRBD1 agrees at 8 bases. From germline, CDR1 is LNHDA and CDR2 SQIVND (reference sequence). J lost 4 bases, V lost 10 bases, and 6 bases had no gene match. The CDR3 length is 13 residues. Here the CDR3 DNA reads TGTGCCACCTCCGGACAGGGAAATCAGCCCCAGCATTTT. Encoded protein: CATSGQGNQPQHF.